The T cell receptor beta chain under discussion was sequenced for a study of shared clonotypes between healthy human individuals. Study results and caveats: Among the subsets, naive ones generally showed larger estimated richness than memory ones.

Sorted-subset replicate PCRs used 150 to 200 ng of genomic DNA. This amount corresponded to tens of thousands of T cell genomes. Assay: immunoSEQ multiplex PCR; the TCRdb copy retains only in-frame clones and omits some. The sample yields around 700,000 clones, roughly 78% seen once. As concerns this clone: The target antigen is unknown.

CDR1 is SEHNR and CDR2 is FQNEAQ in the germline V gene (reference sequence). The CDR3 is 12 amino acids. V gave up 6 bases and J gave up 3 bases, with 9 bases separating them. The sequencing sample was made of memory CD4+ T cells sorted from blood. As for subset: CD45RA-negative fraction. This clonotype was sampled from a woman in her 30s in good health. The chain carries TRBV7-9 and TRBJ2-7, with D possibly TRBD2 on 6 matching bases. The CDR3: CASRLSGYEQYF. The CDR3 DNA sequence: TGTGCCAGCAGACTTAGCGGCTACGAGCAGTACTTC.